The 13 T cell receptor beta chains in this list originate from one sample, sequenced in a study of cytomegalovirus exposure and HLA in healthy donors. The study ran its PCR with 60 Vbeta and 13 Jbeta primers. Clones were read by immunoSEQ multiplex PCR, and TCRdb kept only the in-frame ones, dropping some. Here the sample spans some 100,000 clones, approximately 70% being singletons. The sequencing sample was made of PBMCs. These receptors all come from a woman younger than 35 in good health and CMV-seropositive.

The chain links TRBV30 to TRBJ1-1; weak D call: TRBD1 (6 bases). Between the trimmed V and J ends, which lost 2 bases and 0 bases, there was a span of 10 bases. CDR1 is GTSNPN, CDR2 SVGIG, per germline (reference sequence). The CDR3 is 14 residues long. CDR3 sequence reads: CAWSFGQLNTEAFF. CDR3 nucleotides: TGTGCCTGGAGTTTCGGACAGTTGAACACTGAAGCTTTCTTT.

The chain couples TRBV30 to TRBJ2-7; no reliable D call. This CDR3 comprises 14 residues. Trimming shortened V by 1 base and J by 2 bases, and 12 bases separated the two germline ends. The germline CDR1 and CDR2 sequences are GTSNPN and SVGIG (reference sequence). CDR3 in amino acids: CAWSDDGQAYEQYF. DNA for the CDR3: TGTGCCTGGAGTGATGATGGCCAAGCCTACGAGCAGTACTTC.

This clone has a handful of counts. The chain is built from TRBV13 and TRBJ2-3; weak D call: TRBD1 (5 bases). Germline values: CDR1 PRHDT, CDR2 FYEKMQ (reference sequence). The length of the CDR3 is 15 residues. The V and J ends lost 5 bases and 2 bases respectively, with 14 bases between them. Here the CDR3 reads CASSPKGRATDTQYF. CDR3 bases: TGTGCCAGCAGCCCGAAAGGCAGGGCCACAGATACGCAGTATTTT.

The gene calls are TRBV5-1 and TRBJ1-5; 9 bases are shared with TRBD1. Germline lookup yields CDR1 SGHRS and CDR2 YFSETQ. CDR3 length: 15 residues. V shed 0 bases, J shed 4 bases, and the junction held 2 bases outside the gene matches. CDR3 protein: CASSLGTGENQPQHF. CDR3 nucleotides: TGCGCCAGCAGCTTGGGGACAGGGGAGAATCAGCCCCAGCATTTT.

The rearrangement uses TRBV4-1 and TRBJ2-1; 11 bases are shared with TRBD2. This CDR3 comprises 18 residues. From germline, CDR1 is MGHRA and CDR2 YSYEKL. Trimming at V came to 2 bases and at J to 3 bases, leaving 9 bases not matched to a gene. CDR3 in DNA: TGCGCCAGCAGCCAACTTACTAGCGGGAGTTTCCTCTACAATGAGCAGTTCTTC. It is translated as CASSQLTSGSFLYNEQFF.

J is TRBJ2-1 and V is TRBV11-2; tentative D call: TRBD2 (6 bases). Trimming took 1 base from V and 8 from J, leaving 12 bases between them. This CDR3 has 14 amino acids. Germline V gene sequence: CDR1 SGHAT, CDR2 FQNNGV. The CDR3 reads CASSLVTEGYEQFF. CDR3 bases: TGTGCCAGCAGCTTAGTAACGGAGGGGTATGAGCAGTTCTTC.

This clone was detected a few times. The chain uses TRBV6-6 and TRBJ2-3; 10 nucleotides agree with TRBD2. The CDR3 is made up of 15 amino acids. V gave up 5 bases and J gave up 5 bases; unmatched junction bases: 7. CDR1 is MNHNY and CDR2 is SVGAGI in the germline V gene (reference sequence). DNA of the CDR3: TGTGCCAGCAGTCCTAGCGGGAGTGCTGGAGATACGCAGTATTTT. Translating gives CASSPSGSAGDTQYF.

This sequence joins TRBV6-5 and TRBJ2-7; TRBD1 matches 7 bases. V dropped 2 bases and J dropped 1; count of bases not matched to a gene: 2. This CDR3 is 14 amino acids long. The germline CDR1 and CDR2 sequences are MNHEY and SVGAGI. DNA for the CDR3: TGTGCCAGCAGTTACGGCAGGGGGTCCTACGAGCAGTACTTC. Its translation is CASSYGRGSYEQYF.

The chain employs TRBV27 and TRBJ2-7; 10 positions agree with TRBD1. The CDR3 is 19 residues long. The germline gives CDR1 MNHEY, CDR2 SMNVEV (reference sequence). With V trimmed by 5 bases and J by 0 bases, 16 bases remained unmatched. The CDR3 here is CASSHLRDRGYQSSYEQYF. CDR3 DNA sequence: TGTGCCAGCAGTCACCTCCGGGACAGGGGCTACCAAAGCTCCTACGAGCAGTACTTC.

The chain combines TRBV6-1 with TRBJ1-1; 7 bases fit TRBD1. The CDR3 covers 15 residues. Germline V gives CDR1 MNHNS, CDR2 SASEGT. V dropped 10 bases and J dropped 0; count of bases not matched to a gene: 11. The CDR3 loop reads CATIQGLILNTEAFF. The CDR3 region has the DNA TGTGCCACCATACAGGGGTTAATTCTGAACACTGAAGCTTTCTTT.

The V gene is TRBV5-6, the J gene TRBJ1-2; D might be TRBD1 (6 bases). The V and J ends lost 3 bases and 3 bases respectively, with 15 bases between them. Germline V gene data show CDR1 as SGHDT and CDR2 as YYEEEE. CDR3 length: 15 amino acids. CDR3 loop: CASSYDLQGHYGYTF. DNA of the CDR3: TGTGCCAGCAGCTACGACTTACAGGGCCACTATGGCTACACCTTC.

The chain couples TRBV5-1 to TRBJ2-7; 9 nucleotides align to TRBD1. From germline, CDR1 is SGHRS and CDR2 YFSETQ. V was pared by 2 bases and J by 2 bases, with 5 bases of the junction left unmatched. The CDR3 consists of 15 residues. The CDR3 region is CASSFGQGITYEQYF. The DNA for the CDR3 is TGCGCCAGCAGCTTCGGACAGGGGATAACCTACGAGCAGTACTTC.

The chain is built from TRBV19 and TRBJ2-7, with 7 bases identical to TRBD1. The V segment lost 9 bases and the J segment 6 bases; nucleotides outside the gene matches: 17. The germline CDR1 and CDR2 sequences are LNHDA and SQIVND (reference sequence). The CDR3 extends over 15 amino acids. Here the CDR3 reads CASHPRDSRRSEQYF. DNA of the CDR3: TGTGCCAGCCACCCCCGGGACAGCAGGAGAAGCGAGCAGTACTTC.